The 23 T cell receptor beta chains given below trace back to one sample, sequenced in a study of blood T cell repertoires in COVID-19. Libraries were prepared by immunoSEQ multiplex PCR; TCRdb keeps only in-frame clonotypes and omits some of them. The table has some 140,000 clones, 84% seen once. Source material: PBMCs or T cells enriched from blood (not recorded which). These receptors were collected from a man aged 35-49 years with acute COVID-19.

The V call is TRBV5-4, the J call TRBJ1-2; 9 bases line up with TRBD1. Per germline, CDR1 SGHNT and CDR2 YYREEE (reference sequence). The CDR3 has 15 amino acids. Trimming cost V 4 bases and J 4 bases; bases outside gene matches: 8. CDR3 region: CASSLGQGRSYGYTF. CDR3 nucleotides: TGTGCCAGCAGCCTGGGACAGGGTAGAAGCTATGGCTACACCTTC. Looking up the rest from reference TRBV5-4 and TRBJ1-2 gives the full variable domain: ETGVTQSPTHLIKTRGQQVTLRCSSQSGHNTVSWYQQALGQGPQFIFQYYREEENGRGNFPPRFSGLQFPNYSSELNVNALELDDSALYLCASSLGQGRSYGYTFGSGTRLTVV.

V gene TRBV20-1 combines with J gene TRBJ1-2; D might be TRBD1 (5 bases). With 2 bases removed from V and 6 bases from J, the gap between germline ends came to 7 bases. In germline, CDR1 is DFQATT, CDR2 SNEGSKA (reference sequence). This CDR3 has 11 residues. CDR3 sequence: CSARQGNGYTF. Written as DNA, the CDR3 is TGCAGTGCTAGACAGGGTAATGGCTACACCTTC.

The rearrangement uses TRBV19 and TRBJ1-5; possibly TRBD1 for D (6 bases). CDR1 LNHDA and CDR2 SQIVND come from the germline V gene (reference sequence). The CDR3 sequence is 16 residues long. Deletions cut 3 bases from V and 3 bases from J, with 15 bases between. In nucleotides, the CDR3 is TGTGCCAGTAGTATCGGGGACCAGGGGTACAATCAGCCCCAGCATTTT. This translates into CASSIGDQGYNQPQHF. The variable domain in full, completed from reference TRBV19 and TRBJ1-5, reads DGGITQSPKYLFRKEGQNVTLSCEQNLNHDAMYWYRQDPGQGLRLIYYSQIVNDFQKGDIAEGYSVSREKKESFPLTVTSAQKNPTAFYLCASSIGDQGYNQPQHFGDGTRLSIL.

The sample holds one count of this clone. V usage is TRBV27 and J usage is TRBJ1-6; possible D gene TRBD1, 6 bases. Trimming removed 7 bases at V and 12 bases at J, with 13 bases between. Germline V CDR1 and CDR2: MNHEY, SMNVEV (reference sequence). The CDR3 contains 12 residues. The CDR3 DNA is TGTGCCAGCACAATCCAAGGGGGACCCCTCCACTTT. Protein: CASTIQGGPLHF.

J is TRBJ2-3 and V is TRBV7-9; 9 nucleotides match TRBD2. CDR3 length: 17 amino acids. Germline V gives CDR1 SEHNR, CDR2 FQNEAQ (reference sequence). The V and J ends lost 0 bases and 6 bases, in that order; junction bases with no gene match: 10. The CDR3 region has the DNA TGTGCCAGCAGCTTAGCGGGATTAGCGGGAGCGTGGGATACGCAGTATTTT. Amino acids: CASSLAGLAGAWDTQYF.

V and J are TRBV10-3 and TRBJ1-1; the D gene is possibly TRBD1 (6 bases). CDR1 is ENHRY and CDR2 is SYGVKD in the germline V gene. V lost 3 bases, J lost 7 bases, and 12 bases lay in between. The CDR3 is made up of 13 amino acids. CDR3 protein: CAISDPGQSEAFF. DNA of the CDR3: TGTGCCATCAGTGACCCGGGACAAAGTGAAGCTTTCTTT.

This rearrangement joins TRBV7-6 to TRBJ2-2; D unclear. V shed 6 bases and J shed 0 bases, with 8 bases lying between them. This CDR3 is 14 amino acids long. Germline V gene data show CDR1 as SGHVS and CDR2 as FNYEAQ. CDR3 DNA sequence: TGTGCCAGCAGGTCGCCAGCGAACACCGGGGAGCTGTTTTTT. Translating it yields CASRSPANTGELFF. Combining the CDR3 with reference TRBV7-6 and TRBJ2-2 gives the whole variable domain GAGVSQSPRYKVTKRGQDVALRCDPISGHVSLYWYRQALGQGPEFLTYFNYEAQQDKSGLPNDRFSAERPEGSISTLTIQRTEQRDSAMYRCASRSPANTGELFFGEGSRLTVL.

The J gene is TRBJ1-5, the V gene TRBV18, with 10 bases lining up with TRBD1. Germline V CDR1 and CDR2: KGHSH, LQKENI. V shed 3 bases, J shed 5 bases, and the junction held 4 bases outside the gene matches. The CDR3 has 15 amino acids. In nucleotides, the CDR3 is TGTGCCAGCTCACCGCAGGGGACAGGGGATCAGCCCCAGCATTTT. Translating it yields CASSPQGTGDQPQHF.

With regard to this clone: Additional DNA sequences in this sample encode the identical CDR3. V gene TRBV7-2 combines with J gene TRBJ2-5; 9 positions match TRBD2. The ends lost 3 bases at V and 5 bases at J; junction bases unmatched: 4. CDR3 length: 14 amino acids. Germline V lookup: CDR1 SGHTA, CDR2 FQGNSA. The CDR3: CASSLGGGAETQYF. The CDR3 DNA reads TGTGCCAGCAGCTTGGGCGGGGGGGCGGAGACCCAGTACTTC.

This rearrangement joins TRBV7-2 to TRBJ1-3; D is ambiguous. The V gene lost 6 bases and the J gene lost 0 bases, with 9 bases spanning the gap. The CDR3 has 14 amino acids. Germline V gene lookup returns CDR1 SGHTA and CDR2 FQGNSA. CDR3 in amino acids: CASRATVSGNTIYF. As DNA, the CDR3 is TGTGCCAGCAGGGCAACAGTCTCTGGAAACACCATATATTTT.

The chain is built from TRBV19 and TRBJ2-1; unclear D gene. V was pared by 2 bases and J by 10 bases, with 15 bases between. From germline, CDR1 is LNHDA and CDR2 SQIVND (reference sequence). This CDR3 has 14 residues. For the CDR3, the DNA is TGTGCCAGTAGTATAAGGTTTGACTCCCTCGAGCAGTTCTTC. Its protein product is CASSIRFDSLEQFF.

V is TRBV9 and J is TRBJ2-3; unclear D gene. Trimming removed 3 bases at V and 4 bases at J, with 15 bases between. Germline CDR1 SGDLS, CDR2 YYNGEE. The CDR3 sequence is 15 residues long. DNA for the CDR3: TGTGCCAGCAGCGCTGAGGCGCGTCGACCAGATACGCAGTATTTT. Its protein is CASSAEARRPDTQYF.

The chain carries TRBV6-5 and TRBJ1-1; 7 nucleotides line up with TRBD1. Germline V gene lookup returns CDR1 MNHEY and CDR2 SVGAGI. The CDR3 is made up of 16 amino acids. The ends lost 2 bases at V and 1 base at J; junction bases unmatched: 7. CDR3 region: CASSYRPGQRNTEAFF. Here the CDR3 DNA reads TGTGCCAGCAGTTACAGACCGGGACAGAGGAACACTGAAGCTTTCTTT.

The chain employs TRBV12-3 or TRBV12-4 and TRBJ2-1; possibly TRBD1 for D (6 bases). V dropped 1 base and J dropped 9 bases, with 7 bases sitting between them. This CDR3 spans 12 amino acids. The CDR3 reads CASSLGGLEQFF. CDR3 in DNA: TGTGCCAGCAGTTTAGGGGGGCTTGAGCAGTTCTTC.

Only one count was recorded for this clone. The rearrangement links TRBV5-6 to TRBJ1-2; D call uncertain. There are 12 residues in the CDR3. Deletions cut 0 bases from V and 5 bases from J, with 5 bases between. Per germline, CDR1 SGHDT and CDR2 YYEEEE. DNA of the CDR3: TGTGCCAGCAGCTTGGACAGTTATGGCTACACCTTC. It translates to CASSLDSYGYTF.

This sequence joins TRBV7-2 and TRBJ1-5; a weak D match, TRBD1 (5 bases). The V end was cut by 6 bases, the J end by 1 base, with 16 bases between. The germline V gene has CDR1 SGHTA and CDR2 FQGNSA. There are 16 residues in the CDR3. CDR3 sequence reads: CASSRGWGMSNQPQHF. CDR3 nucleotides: TGTGCCAGCAGTCGGGGGTGGGGGATGAGCAATCAGCCCCAGCATTTT.

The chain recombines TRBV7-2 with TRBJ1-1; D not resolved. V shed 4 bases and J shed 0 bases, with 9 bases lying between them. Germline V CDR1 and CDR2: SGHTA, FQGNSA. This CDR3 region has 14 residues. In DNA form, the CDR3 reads TGTGCCAGCAGCTCAGTTAACATGAACACTGAAGCTTTCTTT. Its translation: CASSSVNMNTEAFF.

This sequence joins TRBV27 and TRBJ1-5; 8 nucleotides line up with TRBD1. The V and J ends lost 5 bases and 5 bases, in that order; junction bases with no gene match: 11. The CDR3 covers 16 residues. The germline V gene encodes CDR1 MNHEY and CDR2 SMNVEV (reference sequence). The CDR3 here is CASSKQGEGVDQPQHF. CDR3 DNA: TGTGCCAGCAGTAAACAGGGGGAAGGGGTCGATCAGCCCCAGCATTTT.

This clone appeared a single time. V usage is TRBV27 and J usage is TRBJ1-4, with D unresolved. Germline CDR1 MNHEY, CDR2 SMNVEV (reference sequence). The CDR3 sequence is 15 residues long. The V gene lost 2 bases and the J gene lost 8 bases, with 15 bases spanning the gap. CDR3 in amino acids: CASSLRLETKEKLFF. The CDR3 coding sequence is TGTGCCAGCAGTTTAAGGCTGGAGACGAAAGAAAAACTGTTTTTT.

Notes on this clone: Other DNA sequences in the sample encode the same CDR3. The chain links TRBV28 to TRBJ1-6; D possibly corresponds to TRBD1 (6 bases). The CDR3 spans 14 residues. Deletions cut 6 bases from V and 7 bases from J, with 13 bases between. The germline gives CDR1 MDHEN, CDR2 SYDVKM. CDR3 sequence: CASRVGGANSPLHF. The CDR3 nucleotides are TGTGCCAGCAGGGTAGGGGGAGCGAATTCACCCCTCCACTTT.

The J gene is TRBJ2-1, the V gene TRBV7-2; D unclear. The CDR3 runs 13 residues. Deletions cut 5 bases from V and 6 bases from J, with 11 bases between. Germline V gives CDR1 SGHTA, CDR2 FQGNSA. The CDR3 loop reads CASSGRLVNEQFF. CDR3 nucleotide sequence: TGTGCCAGCAGCGGCCGTCTTGTCAATGAGCAGTTCTTC.

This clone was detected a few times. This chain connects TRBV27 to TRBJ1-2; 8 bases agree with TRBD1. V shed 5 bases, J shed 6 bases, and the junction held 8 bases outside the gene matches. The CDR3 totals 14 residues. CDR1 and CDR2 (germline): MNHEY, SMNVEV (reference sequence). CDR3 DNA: TGTGCCAGCAGTCTAGCAGGGGGCGGAGATGGCTACACCTTC. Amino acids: CASSLAGGGDGYTF.

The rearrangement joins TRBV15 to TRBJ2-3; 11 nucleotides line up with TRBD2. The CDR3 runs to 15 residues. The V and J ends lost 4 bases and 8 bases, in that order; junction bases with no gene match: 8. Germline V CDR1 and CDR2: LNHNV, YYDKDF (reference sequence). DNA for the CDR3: TGTGCCACCAGCATAGGTCTAGCGGGAGGAGGTACGCAGTATTTT. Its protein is CATSIGLAGGGTQYF.